Shown below are 32 T cell receptor beta chains from a single sample sequenced in a study of cytomegalovirus exposure and HLA in healthy donors. The PCR contained 60 Vbeta and 13 Jbeta primers. Only in-frame clones appear in the TCRdb table, and some are missing; sequencing was by immunoSEQ multiplex PCR. The repertoire holds more than 110,000 clones, with more than 65% as singletons. Sequencing was performed on PBMCs. All receptors come from a woman aged 25 to 39 in good health and CMV-seronegative.

V is TRBV18 and J is TRBJ1-1; 7 bases are a match to TRBD1. Germline V lookup: CDR1 KGHSH, CDR2 LQKENI. V was pared by 3 bases and J by 1 base, with 5 bases of the junction left unmatched. This CDR3 region has 15 residues. In DNA, the CDR3 is TGTGCCAGCTCACCGAGGACAGGAGCGAACACTGAAGCTTTCTTT. The encoded protein is CASSPRTGANTEAFF.

The chain is built from TRBV5-1 and TRBJ1-2; 9 nucleotides align to TRBD1. In germline, CDR1 is SGHRS, CDR2 YFSETQ. With V trimmed by 3 bases and J by 1 base, 1 base remained unmatched. CDR3 length: 14 residues. CDR3 bases: TGCGCCAGCAGCTGGGACAGGGATAACTATGGCTACACCTTC. Translating gives CASSWDRDNYGYTF.

CDR3 amino acids: CASLDRGLGTGELFF. CDR3 coding DNA: TGTGCCAGCCTCGACAGGGGGCTAGGTACCGGGGAGCTGTTTTTT. The genes are TRBV2 and TRBJ2-2; TRBD1 matches 10 bases. V was clipped by 8 bases and J by 5 bases; unmatched bases: 8. The CDR3 spans 15 residues. Germline CDR1 reads SNHLY; CDR2 reads FYNNEI.

Regarding this clone: This CDR3 is also generated by other DNA sequences in the sample. CDR3 DNA sequence: TGTGCCAGCAGTTACCAAAGGGGGAATCAGCCCCAGCATTTT. The encoded protein is CASSYQRGNQPQHF. The chain combines TRBV6-5 with TRBJ1-5, with D tentatively TRBD1 (6 bases). V was pared by 2 bases and J by 4 bases, with 9 bases between. The CDR3 is made up of 14 amino acids. Germline lookup yields CDR1 MNHEY and CDR2 SVGAGI.

At least ten counts were recorded for this clone. The V call is TRBV4-1, the J call TRBJ2-7; 12 positions agree with TRBD2. The CDR3 is made up of 15 amino acids. The V gene end was trimmed by 0 bases and the J gene end by 4 bases; junction bases not matched to a gene: 1. Germline V gives CDR1 MGHRA, CDR2 YSYEKL. CDR3 nucleotides: TGCGCCAGCAGCCAAGATCTAGCGGGAGGGTACGAGCAGTACTTC. Encoded protein: CASSQDLAGGYEQYF.

V usage is TRBV11-2 and J usage is TRBJ2-6, with D perhaps TRBD2 (7 bases). The CDR3 runs to 16 residues. V lost 4 bases and J lost 4, with 14 bases in between. The germline V gene has CDR1 SGHAT and CDR2 FQNNGV. In DNA form, the CDR3 reads TGTGCCAGCAGCTCCCTGGGGGGGGCAGGGGCCAACGTCCTGACTTTC. This translates into CASSSLGGAGANVLTF.

This chain connects TRBV28 to TRBJ2-7; D is unresolved. Germline loops: CDR1 MDHEN, CDR2 SYDVKM. Trimming shortened V by 0 bases and J by 6 bases, and 9 bases separated the two germline ends. CDR3 size: 13 residues. For the CDR3, the DNA is TGTGCCAGCAGTTTATGGTCCGCGATCGAGCAGTACTTC. Protein: CASSLWSAIEQYF. Together with reference TRBV28 and TRBJ2-7, the CDR3 gives the full variable domain: DVKVTQSSRYLVKRTGEKVFLECVQDMDHENMFWYRQDPGLGLRLIYFSYDVKMKEKGDIPEGYSVSREKKERFSLILESASTNQTSMYLCASSLWSAIEQYFGPGTRLTVT.

V gene TRBV6-6 combines with J gene TRBJ1-2; D is possibly TRBD1 (6 bases). The CDR3 covers 12 residues. V was shortened by 8 bases and J by 4 bases, with 11 bases between the two germline ends. Germline CDR1 MNHNY, CDR2 SVGAGI (reference sequence). The CDR3 loop reads CASRRGSYGYTF. CDR3 in DNA: TGTGCCAGCCGAAGGGGGAGCTATGGCTACACCTTC.

J is TRBJ2-3 and V is TRBV10-2, with unresolved D. Germline lookup yields CDR1 WSHSY and CDR2 SAAADI. The CDR3 consists of 14 residues. V was pared by 5 bases and J by 1 base, with 10 bases between. CDR3 amino acids: CASSSGQGTDTQYF. CDR3 bases: TGCGCCAGCAGTAGTGGGCAGGGCACAGATACGCAGTATTTT.

The chain uses TRBV10-2 and TRBJ2-5; TRBD1 agrees at 10 bases. From germline, CDR1 is WSHSY and CDR2 SAAADI. V dropped 5 bases and J dropped 11; count of bases not matched to a gene: 11. CDR3 length: 14 amino acids. The CDR3 region has the DNA TGCGCCAGCAGTCCCGGGACAGGGGTTGGTGAGCAGTACTTC. Protein: CASSPGTGVGEQYF.

The rearrangement uses TRBV10-3 and TRBJ2-7; perhaps TRBD2 as D (6 bases). The CDR3 is made up of 15 amino acids. Germline values: CDR1 ENHRY, CDR2 SYGVKD. V shed 3 bases and J shed 3 bases, with 15 bases lying between them. The CDR3 nucleotides are TGTGCCATCAGTGACCCCCCCTACGGGAGCTACGAGCAGTACGTC. As protein: CAISDPPYGSYEQYV.

This clone was counted once. The chain is built from TRBV5-4 and TRBJ2-5; 8 positions match TRBD2. The CDR3 is 16 amino acids. After removal of 0 bases from V and 4 bases from J, the junction contained 8 bases not matched to a gene. Germline loops: CDR1 SGHNT, CDR2 YYREEE (reference sequence). The DNA of the CDR3 is TGTGCCAGCAGCTTGGGTTTCGGGGGGGGCGCAGAGACCCAGTACTTC. This codes for CASSLGFGGGAETQYF.

This clone was found a few times. The chain has TRBV2 and TRBJ2-7; 8 nucleotides agree with TRBD1. Trimming removed 5 bases from V and 4 bases from J; junction bases left unmatched: 7. CDR1 and CDR2 from the germline V gene are SNHLY and FYNNEI. The CDR3 length is 14 residues. The CDR3 region has the DNA TGTGCCAGCAGTTACCAGGGGGCGGGGTACGAGCAGTACTTC. The encoded protein is CASSYQGAGYEQYF.

The J gene is TRBJ2-1, the V gene TRBV7-9; 7 bases map to TRBD2. The germline gives CDR1 SEHNR, CDR2 FQNEAQ (reference sequence). This CDR3 is built from 12 residues. With 5 bases clipped from V and 9 bases from J, the junction kept 4 bases outside the gene matches. The CDR3 nucleotides read TGTGCCAGCAGCACATCTAGCGGTGAGCAGTTCTTC. It specifies CASSTSSGEQFF.

The rearrangement links TRBV13 to TRBJ2-1; 7 bases line up with TRBD2. Looked up from germline, CDR1 is PRHDT and CDR2 is FYEKMQ (reference sequence). Unmatched junction bases numbered 8, after V lost 5 bases and J lost 7 bases. The CDR3 extends over 14 amino acids. CDR3 protein: CASSHGLDINEQFF. The CDR3, as DNA: TGTGCCAGCAGCCATGGACTAGATATAAATGAGCAGTTCTTC.

This chain joins TRBV5-6 and TRBJ2-1; D ambiguous. The CDR3 contains 13 residues. The germline CDR1 and CDR2 sequences are SGHDT and YYEEEE. Trimming left V 8 bases short and J 3 bases short, with 12 bases between. DNA of the CDR3: TGTGCCAGTCGCCGGGTTGTCTACAATGAGCAGTTCTTC. It encodes CASRRVVYNEQFF.

Only one count was recorded for this clone. At one of its ends the junction is not consistent with the germline gene, which may arise from a read error. The chain has TRBV7-9 and TRBJ1-2; 12 nucleotides align to TRBD1. The germline CDR1 and CDR2 sequences are SEHNR and FQNEAQ (reference sequence). CDR3 length: 19 residues. The CDR3: CSSSLYPTHSGTGGDGYTF. CDR3 in DNA: TGTTCCAGCAGCCTGTACCCCACCCACTCCGGGACAGGGGGCGATGGCTACACCTTC.

The V call is TRBV4-1, the J call TRBJ1-1, with D possibly matching TRBD1 (6 bases). The CDR3 loop spans 17 amino acids. The germline gives CDR1 MGHRA, CDR2 YSYEKL. Trimming removed 4 bases at V and 4 bases at J, with 22 bases between. The CDR3 nucleotides are TGCGCCAGCAGCCTCTACGGCACAGGGTCAATGATCACTGAAGCTTTCTTT. This encodes CASSLYGTGSMITEAFF.

As regards this clone: The junction differs from germline at one of its ends, possibly a read error. The chain carries TRBV28 and TRBJ1-2; 8 bases fit TRBD1. The germline CDR1 and CDR2 sequences are MDHEN and SYDVKM. The CDR3 totals 17 residues. Here the CDR3 reads CASIETGTGITNYGYTF. The CDR3 DNA follows: TGTGCCAGCATCGAAACCGGGACAGGTATTACTAACTACGGCTACACCTTC.

This clone was counted a single time. The chain combines TRBV28 with TRBJ2-7; 12 positions match TRBD2. The V segment lost 4 bases and the J segment 4 bases; nucleotides outside the gene matches: 8. The CDR3 extends over 16 amino acids. The germline gives CDR1 MDHEN, CDR2 SYDVKM. The CDR3 DNA reads as TGTGCCAGCAGTTCCTCTAGCGGGAGGGGAAGTTACGAGCAGTACTTC. Translating gives CASSSSSGRGSYEQYF.

The V and J genes are TRBV11-3 and TRBJ1-5; 7 nucleotides align to TRBD1. The ends lost 4 bases at V and 0 bases at J; junction bases unmatched: 9. The length of the CDR3 is 17 residues. Germline assignment: CDR1 SGHNT and CDR2 YENEEA. The CDR3 sequence is CASSSPGQNYSNQPQHF. CDR3 bases: TGTGCCAGCAGCTCTCCGGGACAGAACTATAGCAATCAGCCCCAGCATTTT.

This chain uses TRBV5-5 with TRBJ2-3; D is possibly TRBD1 (5 bases). The CDR3 is 14 amino acids. Per the germline V gene, CDR1 is SGHKS and CDR2 is YYEKEE (reference sequence). V shed 4 bases and J shed 4 bases, with 13 bases lying between them. CDR3 protein: CASSPDRYADTQYF. CDR3 bases: TGTGCCAGCAGCCCAGACAGATACGCAGATACGCAGTATTTT.

This chain uses TRBV2 with TRBJ2-3; D not certain. CDR3 length: 13 residues. V was clipped by 8 bases and J by 1 base, with 10 bases between them. CDR1 is SNHLY and CDR2 is FYNNEI in the germline V gene. CDR3 in DNA: TGTGCCAGCCTTATCCCCCGCACAGATACGCAGTATTTT. Its protein is CASLIPRTDTQYF.

The CDR3 DNA reads TGCAGCGGTTGGGGAGGAAAGGCCCAAGAGACCCAGTACTTC. Protein: CSGWGGKAQETQYF. This rearrangement joins TRBV29-1 to TRBJ2-5, with D possibly matching TRBD2 (6 bases). This CDR3 has 14 residues. Germline-derived CDR1 and CDR2 are SQVTM and ANQGSEA. Deletions cut 7 bases from V and 1 base from J, with 16 bases between.

The rearrangement uses TRBV6-6 and TRBJ2-2, with 7 nucleotides matching TRBD1. Germline assignment: CDR1 MNHNY and CDR2 SVGAGI (reference sequence). The CDR3 has 15 residues. Trimming took 6 bases from V and 2 from J; bases not matched to a gene: 6. The CDR3 coding sequence is TGTGCCAGCAGCCTAACAGGGGCCAACACCGGGGAGCTGTTTTTT. This codes for CASSLTGANTGELFF.

This chain joins TRBV7-8 and TRBJ2-3, with D tentatively TRBD1 (7 bases). With 6 bases removed from V and 5 bases from J, the gap between germline ends came to 33 bases. CDR3 size: 20 residues. From germline, CDR1 is SGHVS and CDR2 FQNEAQ. The CDR3 loop reads CASRGGQAGLISHLGDTQYF. CDR3 DNA sequence: TGTGCCAGCAGGGGCGGACAGGCGGGGCTGATCTCCCACCTGGGAGATACGCAGTATTTT.

This clone occurred once. This sequence joins TRBV11-2 and TRBJ2-5; D perhaps matches TRBD1 (5 bases). V lost 5 bases to trimming and J lost 5 bases, with 18 bases between them. This CDR3 contains 15 residues. The germline gives CDR1 SGHAT, CDR2 FQNNGV. The CDR3 sequence: CASSPDRGAQETQYF. CDR3 coding DNA: TGTGCCAGCAGCCCGGATCGTGGGGCGCAGGAGACCCAGTACTTC.

The J gene is TRBJ1-5, the V gene TRBV27; 10 bases line up with TRBD1. Per the germline V gene, CDR1 is MNHEY and CDR2 is SMNVEV (reference sequence). The junction had 5 bases not matched to a gene; V was cut back by 3 bases and J by 6 bases. The CDR3 runs 15 residues. As DNA, the CDR3 is TGTGCCAGCAGTTTCTCAGGACAGGGGGTTCAGCCCCAGCATTTT. Protein product: CASSFSGQGVQPQHF.

The chain joins TRBV5-6 to TRBJ1-4; no definite D call. This CDR3 has 15 residues. Germline values: CDR1 SGHDT, CDR2 YYEEEE. V dropped 0 bases and J dropped 8 bases, with 14 bases sitting between them. The CDR3 sequence: CASSLEGMVGEKLFF. DNA of the CDR3: TGTGCCAGCAGCTTGGAAGGAATGGTCGGGGAAAAACTGTTTTTT.

In its sample, this clone was seen once. This chain uses TRBV6-5 with TRBJ2-7, with a weak D call TRBD1 (6 bases). In germline, CDR1 is MNHEY, CDR2 SVGAGI. CDR3 length: 15 residues. Trimming took 4 bases from V and 3 from J, leaving 16 bases between them. CDR3 residues: CASSSGTRGSYEQYF. CDR3 DNA: TGTGCCAGCAGTTCGGGCACTAGGGGGAGCTACGAGCAGTACTTC.

The chain recombines TRBV5-1 with TRBJ1-6; no firm D call. CDR3 size: 15 residues. CDR1 is SGHRS and CDR2 is YFSETQ in the germline V gene. With 0 bases removed from V and 8 bases from J, the gap between germline ends came to 12 bases. This CDR3 is CASSLVGSGDSPLHF. The CDR3, as DNA: TGCGCCAGCAGCTTGGTAGGTTCCGGAGATTCACCCCTCCACTTT.

V usage is TRBV5-6 and J usage is TRBJ2-1; 8 bases are a match to TRBD2. The CDR3 has 16 residues. V was clipped by 4 bases and J by 7 bases; unmatched bases: 13. CDR1 and CDR2 from the germline V gene are SGHDT and YYEEEE. The CDR3 reads CASSPLGAGGRNEQFF. The CDR3 coding sequence is TGTGCCAGCAGCCCCCTAGGGGCGGGAGGTAGGAATGAGCAGTTCTTC.